These 27 T cell receptor beta chains came from one sample sequenced in a study of vaccination and CD4 T cells after COVID-19. These TCRs are of unknown antigen specificity. The Oncomine TCR Beta short-read assay sequenced DNA from cultured CD4+ T cells. In TCRdb, the PCR reads were re-called with MiXCR into one record per CDR3 protein. The profile covers around 13,000 distinct CDR3 sequences, with 21% appearing a single time and roughly 15% taken by the ten largest. The treatment: roughly ten-day PBMC culture with coronavirus spike peptide pools or control peptides (ViraFEST assay). Sequencing input: cultured CD4+ T cells from blood. Receptor source: a human donor with COVID-19.

By share of the sample, this clonotype is medium-sized. This rearrangement joins TRBV6-1 to TRBJ2-2; 9 positions match TRBD1. The germline gives CDR1 MNHNS, CDR2 SASEGT. With 6 bases clipped from V and 0 bases from J, the junction kept 2 bases outside the gene matches. This CDR3 has 15 amino acids. The CDR3 loop is CASSRDRANTGELFF. CDR3 nucleotide sequence: TGTGCCAGCAGCCGGGACAGGGCGAACACCGGGGAGCTGTTTTTT.

This clonotype showed up just once. Sequence at one end of the junction differs from germline and may be a read error. The chain has TRBV28 and TRBJ2-5, with 7 bases that match TRBD1. Per germline, CDR1 MDHEN and CDR2 SYDVKM. The CDR3 spans 15 residues. The CDR3 DNA reads as TGTGCCAGCAGCAAAGGGGGACAGCGTCAAGAGGCCCAGTACTTC. Protein product: CASSKGGQRQEAQYF.

The V and J genes are TRBV28 and TRBJ1-2; D might be TRBD1 (5 bases). Between the trimmed V and J ends, which lost 2 bases and 6 bases, there was a span of 16 bases. This CDR3 contains 15 residues. Germline V gene data show CDR1 as MDHEN and CDR2 as SYDVKM. The CDR3 bases are TGTGCCAGCAGTTTAGGGGGAACCGGAGTTGATGGCTACACCTTC. Translation gives CASSLGGTGVDGYTF.

In this sample, this clonotype turned up a few times. The rearrangement joins TRBV29-1 to TRBJ1-1; D may be TRBD1 (5 bases). CDR1 and CDR2 (germline): SQVTM, ANQGSEA. This CDR3 has 13 amino acids. V gave up 7 bases and J gave up 1 base, with 13 bases separating them. DNA for the CDR3: TGCAGCGGGACCTTGACAGAGAACACTGAAGCTTTCTTT. Its protein product is CSGTLTENTEAFF.

The chain joins TRBV5-1 to TRBJ2-3, with TRBD2 matching over 7 bases. The CDR3 has 14 residues. Trimming at V came to 4 bases and at J to 6 bases, leaving 8 bases not matched to a gene. Per germline, CDR1 SGHRS and CDR2 YFSETQ. The CDR3 bases are TGCGCCAGCAGCGCCAGCGGGGTGAGCGATACGCAGTATTTT. Its protein is CASSASGVSDTQYF. Supplemented by reference TRBV5-1 and TRBJ2-3, the full variable domain reads KAGVTQTPRYLIKTRGQQVTLSCSPISGHRSVSWYQQTPGQGLQFLFEYFSETQRNKGNFPGRFSGRQFSNSRSEMNVSTLELGDSALYLCASSASGVSDTQYFGPGTRLTVL.

The CDR3 reads CASSQGEHRINSPLHF. CDR3 nucleotide sequence: TGCGCCAGCAGCCAAGGAGAACACCGAATAAATTCACCCCTCCACTTT. The J gene is TRBJ1-6, the V gene TRBV4-3; no clear D gene. Deletions cut 1 base from V and 7 bases from J, with 14 bases between. The germline CDR1 and CDR2 sequences are LGHNA and YSLEER. CDR3 length: 16 residues.

The chain joins TRBV6-5 to TRBJ2-7; a possible D gene is TRBD2 (6 bases). CDR1 is MNHEY, CDR2 SVGAGI, per germline. The CDR3 length is 15 residues. V was pared by 2 bases and J by 4 bases, with 15 bases between. CDR3 sequence reads: CASSYAGGSGYEQYF. The CDR3 DNA follows: TGTGCCAGCAGTTACGCCGGGGGAAGTGGGTACGAGCAGTACTTC.

In its sample, this clonotype ranks as medium-sized. The gene calls are TRBV7-9 and TRBJ1-3; D gene uncertain. The CDR3 spans 14 residues. V was shortened by 2 bases and J by 2 bases, with 7 bases between the two germline ends. Germline CDR1 and CDR2: SEHNR and FQNEAQ (reference sequence). This CDR3 is CASSLLWAGNTIYF. CDR3 in DNA: TGTGCCAGCAGCTTACTCTGGGCTGGAAACACCATATATTTT.

The chain has TRBV5-6 and TRBJ1-6; no firm D call. The CDR3 sequence is 17 residues long. The germline CDR1 and CDR2 sequences are SGHDT and YYEEEE. The V end was cut by 2 bases, the J end by 0 bases, with 12 bases between. The CDR3 loop is CASSFTEPSSYNSPLHF. Here the CDR3 DNA reads TGTGCCAGCAGCTTTACGGAGCCGAGCTCCTATAATTCACCCCTCCACTTT.

By sample fraction, this clonotype is medium-sized (0.01 to 0.1%). The CDR3 is CATSDPDRNTGELFF. CDR3 nucleotides: TGTGCCACCAGTGATCCAGACAGGAACACCGGGGAGCTGTTTTTT. This rearrangement joins TRBV24-1 to TRBJ2-2; TRBD1 might be the D (5 bases). Per the germline V gene, CDR1 is KGHDR and CDR2 is SFDVKD. The CDR3 totals 15 residues. Trimming left V 3 bases short and J 1 base short, with 8 bases between.

The V gene is TRBV11-3, the J gene TRBJ1-4; D not certain. In germline, CDR1 is SGHNT, CDR2 YENEEA. Trimming left V 4 bases short and J 1 base short, with 10 bases between. The CDR3 is made up of 15 amino acids. The CDR3 DNA follows: TGTGCCAGCAGCTCGCGACGGGTAACTAATGAAAAACTGTTTTTT. Its protein product is CASSSRRVTNEKLFF.

This clonotype is deemed medium-sized. The J gene is TRBJ1-5, the V gene TRBV27; 9 bases are a match to TRBD1. Germline V gene data show CDR1 as MNHEY and CDR2 as SMNVEV (reference sequence). The CDR3 extends over 15 amino acids. With V trimmed by 6 bases and J by 3 bases, 6 bases remained unmatched. As DNA, the CDR3 is TGTGCCAGCAGCTATCGGACAGGGGTCAATCAGCCCCAGCATTTT. Amino acids: CASSYRTGVNQPQHF.

This clonotype was counted a few times. The chain links TRBV19 to TRBJ1-1; D unclear. Per the germline V gene, CDR1 is LNHDA and CDR2 is SQIVND (reference sequence). With 5 bases removed from V and 4 bases from J, the gap between germline ends came to 11 bases. There are 13 residues in the CDR3. The CDR3 bases are TGTGCCAGTAGTTTAAATGACCGCACTGAAGCTTTCTTT. Its translation is CASSLNDRTEAFF.

This clonotype turned up a few times. The chain has TRBV7-2 and TRBJ1-5, with a weak D call TRBD1 (6 bases). The CDR3 is made up of 13 amino acids. The germline V and J ends were trimmed by 5 bases and 3 bases, with 8 bases remaining between them. Germline CDR1 reads SGHTA; CDR2 reads FQGNSA. The CDR3 is CASSRQANQPQHF. CDR3 bases: TGTGCCAGCAGCCGACAGGCCAATCAGCCCCAGCATTTT. The full variable domain, completed using reference TRBV7-2 and TRBJ1-5, is GAGVSQSPSNKVTEKGKDVELRCDPISGHTALYWYRQSLGQGLEFLIYFQGNSAPDKSGLPSDRFSAERTGGSVSTLTIQRTQQEDSAVYLCASSRQANQPQHFGDGTRLSIL.

This clonotype appeared a few times. This chain connects TRBV7-2 to TRBJ1-2; D call uncertain. Trimming removed 3 bases from V and 7 bases from J, with 18 bases in between. Germline loops: CDR1 SGHTA, CDR2 FQGNSA. This CDR3 has 15 residues. The CDR3 sequence is CASSFHLIPGPGYTF. The DNA of the CDR3 is TGTGCCAGCAGCTTCCACCTTATACCTGGGCCTGGCTACACCTTC.

This clonotype has a handful of counts. The chain uses TRBV28 and TRBJ1-6; weak D call: TRBD1 (6 bases). Germline CDR1 is MDHEN and CDR2 is SYDVKM. Trimming left V 6 bases short and J 4 bases short, with 22 bases between. The CDR3 sequence is 18 residues long. The CDR3 DNA is TGTGCCAGCAGAATTGGCGGGACAACCCTCACATATAATTCACCCCTCCACTTT. This sequence encodes CASRIGGTTLTYNSPLHF.

The chain joins TRBV6-5 to TRBJ2-5; D ambiguous. The CDR3 totals 14 residues. Germline loops: CDR1 MNHEY, CDR2 SVGAGI. V lost 4 bases and J 5 bases, leaving 14 bases between the germline ends. The CDR3 nucleotides read TGTGCCAGCAGTTTTCGGTCAGCCCCTGAGACCCAGTACTTC. Its protein product is CASSFRSAPETQYF.

The table lists this clonotype with a few counts. This rearrangement joins TRBV7-3 to TRBJ2-4, with D possibly being TRBD2 (7 bases). The V and J ends lost 2 bases and 0 bases respectively, with 17 bases between them. Germline CDR1 and CDR2: SGHTA and FQGTGA. The CDR3 sequence is 18 residues long. The CDR3 protein is CASSLAPGEGLAKNIQYF. CDR3 nucleotide sequence: TGTGCCAGCAGCTTAGCCCCAGGGGAGGGCCTAGCCAAAAACATTCAGTACTTC.

In its sample, this clonotype was seen a few times. As DNA, the CDR3 is TGTGCCAGCAGTTTAAAGGGAGGCGGCTACACCTTC. Amino acids: CASSLKGGGYTF. The chain recombines TRBV12-3 or TRBV12-4 with TRBJ1-2, with no clear D. The CDR3 totals 12 residues. Trimming cost V 2 bases and J 8 bases, with 9 bases left between them.

The chain is built from TRBV6-1 and TRBJ2-7; D uncertain. CDR1 is MNHNS and CDR2 is SASEGT in the germline V gene. Trimming cost V 7 bases and J 3 bases, with 13 bases left between them. The CDR3 is 13 residues long. The CDR3 sequence is CASTRPGFYEQYF. The CDR3 DNA reads TGTGCCAGCACCCGACCAGGATTCTACGAGCAGTACTTC.

The genes are TRBV27 and TRBJ2-1; 7 nucleotides line up with TRBD2. Germline CDR1 is MNHEY and CDR2 is SMNVEV (reference sequence). The CDR3 extends over 16 amino acids. J gave up 2 bases and V 8 bases, and 12 bases lay outside the gene matches. Here the CDR3 DNA reads TGTGCCAGCTCCACGCTTAGCGGGCGTCCCTACAATGAGCAGTTCTTC. Protein: CASSTLSGRPYNEQFF.

The chain combines TRBV27 with TRBJ1-4; D not resolved. Trimming left V 2 bases short and J 7 bases short, with 11 bases between. Germline V gene lookup returns CDR1 MNHEY and CDR2 SMNVEV (reference sequence). The CDR3 runs 14 residues. This CDR3 reads CASSLRVLGEKLFF. In DNA, the CDR3 is TGTGCCAGCAGTTTAAGGGTCTTGGGTGAAAAACTGTTTTTT.

The rearrangement joins TRBV29-1 to TRBJ1-2, with D possibly being TRBD1 (5 bases). Germline values: CDR1 SQVTM, CDR2 ANQGSEA. Trimming removed 6 bases from V and 4 bases from J, with 18 bases in between. This CDR3 spans 14 amino acids. This CDR3 reads CSVPPRGERYGYTF. The CDR3 nucleotides read TGCAGCGTCCCGCCCCGGGGGGAACGCTATGGCTACACCTTC. The variable domain in full, with the rest retrieved from reference TRBV29-1 and TRBJ1-2, is SAVISQKPSRDICQRGTSLTIQCQVDSQVTMMFWYRQQPGQSLTLIATANQGSEATYESGFVIDKFPISRPNLTFSTLTVSNMSPEDSSIYLCSVPPRGERYGYTFGSGTRLTVV.

The rearrangement joins TRBV6-5 to TRBJ1-5; D remains ambiguous. The ends were cut back, 0 bases at V and 3 bases at J, with 6 bases in the middle. Germline CDR1 MNHEY, CDR2 SVGAGI. This CDR3 has 14 residues. DNA for the CDR3: TGTGCCAGCAGTTACTCGAGAGACAATCAGCCCCAGCATTTT. It specifies CASSYSRDNQPQHF.

This chain links TRBV2 with TRBJ2-1; a possible D gene is TRBD2 (5 bases). There are 13 residues in the CDR3. The germline gives CDR1 SNHLY, CDR2 FYNNEI. The V end was cut by 8 bases, the J end by 6 bases, with 14 bases between. The CDR3 reads CASGFIGSNEQFF. The CDR3 DNA sequence: TGTGCCAGCGGGTTCATTGGGAGCAATGAGCAGTTCTTC.

The rearrangement uses TRBV15 and TRBJ1-4, with TRBD1 as a possible D gene (5 bases). Germline CDR1 LNHNV, CDR2 YYDKDF (reference sequence). Trimming took off 7 bases at V and 0 bases at J, with 21 bases between the two ends. The CDR3 runs to 18 residues. The CDR3 nucleotides read TGTGCCACCACCCCGCTCGGTGGTACAGGTGCAACTAATGAAAAACTGTTTTTT. This encodes CATTPLGGTGATNEKLFF. The full variable domain, completed using reference TRBV15 and TRBJ1-4, is DAMVIQNPRYQVTQFGKPVTLSCSQTLNHNVMYWYQQKSSQAPKLLFHYYDKDFNNEADTPDNFQSRRPNTSFCFLDIRSPGLGDTAMYLCATTPLGGTGATNEKLFFGSGTQLSVL.

This clonotype is classed as medium-sized. V usage is TRBV19 and J usage is TRBJ1-5; D ambiguous. Germline V gene data show CDR1 as LNHDA and CDR2 as SQIVND (reference sequence). This CDR3 comprises 15 residues. Trimming stripped 3 bases from V and 0 bases from J, with 9 bases between. The chain's CDR3 is CASSIQRYSNQPQHF. In DNA form, the CDR3 reads TGTGCCAGTAGTATCCAGCGTTATAGCAATCAGCCCCAGCATTTT.